The 32 T cell receptor beta chains in this list originate from one sample, sequenced in a study of beta chain features in type 1 diabetes. Expressed TCRB transcripts were sequenced because the isolated RNA had all been reverse transcribed beforehand. Sequenced by immunoSEQ multiplex PCR; TCRdb stores in-frame clones only, minus some. In the table there are 200,000 to 250,000 clones, 12% to 15% of which are singletons. Sequenced input: naive CD4+ T cells from blood. The receptor source for this set is a woman in her thirties or forties in good health.

V and J are TRBV6-5 and TRBJ1-5, with a weak D call TRBD1 (6 bases). Germline assignment: CDR1 MNHEY and CDR2 SVGAGI. CDR3 length: 15 amino acids. Trimming left V 7 bases short and J 2 bases short, with 15 bases between. The CDR3 loop reads CASIDGGRGNQPQHF. DNA of the CDR3: TGTGCCAGCATTGACGGGGGGCGAGGCAATCAGCCCCAGCATTTT.

This clone showed up just a few times. The genes are TRBV5-4 and TRBJ1-4; 8 bases match TRBD1. The CDR3 is 15 amino acids. Trimming took 4 bases from V and 7 from J; bases not matched to a gene: 9. Germline V gene data show CDR1 as SGHNT and CDR2 as YYREEE (reference sequence). The CDR3 coding sequence is TGTGCCAGCAGCATACGACAGGGGATAGGTGAAAAACTGTTTTTT. The encoded protein is CASSIRQGIGEKLFF.

Only a few counts were recorded for this clone. The rearrangement links TRBV7-9 to TRBJ2-5; tentatively, D is TRBD1 (5 bases). The length of the CDR3 is 14 residues. V lost 5 bases, J lost 0 bases, and 10 bases lay in between. Germline loops: CDR1 SEHNR, CDR2 FQNEAQ (reference sequence). For the CDR3, the DNA is TGTGCCAGCAGCGGCAGACAGTACCAAGAGACCCAGTACTTC. Its protein product is CASSGRQYQETQYF.

The chain couples TRBV7-8 to TRBJ1-2; 8 bases match TRBD1. The ends lost 5 bases at V and 5 bases at J; junction bases unmatched: 7. The germline gives CDR1 SGHVS, CDR2 FQNEAQ. The CDR3 is made up of 14 amino acids. As DNA, the CDR3 is TGTGCCAGCAGCACGGACAGGACAGGGTATGGCTACACCTTC. Translating gives CASSTDRTGYGYTF.

The chain recombines TRBV5-1 with TRBJ2-3; TRBD2 aligns across 8 bases. Germline V CDR1 and CDR2: SGHRS, YFSETQ. The CDR3 consists of 15 residues. The trim removed 2 bases at V and 0 bases at J, leaving 2 bases unmatched. The CDR3 sequence is CASSFRGGSTDTQYF. CDR3 in DNA: TGCGCCAGCAGCTTCCGCGGGGGGAGCACAGATACGCAGTATTTT.

This chain uses TRBV27 with TRBJ2-1, with TRBD1 identical over 7 bases. Germline V gene sequence: CDR1 MNHEY, CDR2 SMNVEV (reference sequence). V shed 6 bases, J shed 6 bases, and the junction held 8 bases outside the gene matches. The CDR3 runs to 14 residues. The CDR3 sequence: CASRTGIEVNEQFF. The CDR3 DNA reads as TGTGCCAGCAGGACAGGGATTGAGGTCAATGAGCAGTTCTTC.

The V call is TRBV29-1, the J call TRBJ2-3; D is unclear. Trimming left V 4 bases short and J 4 bases short, with 15 bases between. The CDR3 length is 14 residues. Germline CDR1 reads SQVTM; CDR2 reads ANQGSEA. The CDR3 is CSVAYLLPSDTQYF. CDR3 coding DNA: TGCAGCGTTGCATACCTATTACCCTCAGATACGCAGTATTTT.

This chain joins TRBV7-9 and TRBJ2-1; D call uncertain. The CDR3 totals 13 residues. V shed 3 bases and J shed 2 bases, with 5 bases lying between them. In germline, CDR1 is SEHNR, CDR2 FQNEAQ (reference sequence). CDR3 sequence (DNA): TGTGCCAGCAGCTTCCTTACCTACAATGAGCAGTTCTTC. Its protein is CASSFLTYNEQFF.

This clone was detected only a few times. This chain connects TRBV7-9 to TRBJ2-5, with a weak D call TRBD1 (5 bases). The ends were cut back, 3 bases at V and 4 bases at J, with 12 bases in the middle. Germline V lookup: CDR1 SEHNR, CDR2 FQNEAQ (reference sequence). The CDR3 runs to 14 residues. The CDR3 sequence: CASSLGRTTETQYF. CDR3 DNA sequence: TGTGCCAGCAGCTTGGGTAGGACAACAGAGACCCAGTACTTC.

This clone was counted only a few times. V usage is TRBV11-2 and J usage is TRBJ1-5; 9 nucleotides line up with TRBD1. Germline-derived CDR1 and CDR2 are SGHAT and FQNNGV. V gave up 8 bases and J gave up 3 bases; unmatched junction bases: 8. The CDR3 is 15 residues long. The CDR3 loop is CASQQGQGPNQPQHF. The CDR3 DNA follows: TGTGCCAGCCAACAGGGACAGGGACCCAATCAGCCCCAGCATTTT.

This clone was detected only a few times. CDR3: CASSYSDTVSEQYF. For the CDR3, the DNA is TGTGCCAGCAGTTACTCGGACACAGTCTCTGAGCAGTACTTC. This chain joins TRBV6-5 and TRBJ2-7; possibly TRBD1 for D (5 bases). Germline assignment: CDR1 MNHEY and CDR2 SVGAGI. This CDR3 contains 14 residues. Deletions cut 0 bases from V and 7 bases from J, with 13 bases between.

This chain joins TRBV11-2 and TRBJ2-3; 9 bases are a match to TRBD1. The V and J ends lost 1 base and 7 bases, in that order; junction bases with no gene match: 9. The CDR3 spans 16 residues. The germline gives CDR1 SGHAT, CDR2 FQNNGV. Here the CDR3 DNA reads TGTGCCAGCAGCTTAGTGGCTCTGGGACAGGGCAATACGCAGTATTTT. It encodes CASSLVALGQGNTQYF.

The chain recombines TRBV15 with TRBJ2-7, with 7 positions matching TRBD1. The V segment lost 5 bases and the J segment 3 bases; nucleotides outside the gene matches: 10. This CDR3 contains 15 residues. Germline loops: CDR1 LNHNV, CDR2 YYDKDF (reference sequence). The CDR3 nucleotides read TGTGCCACCAGCGGTAACAGGGGCGTCCTCTACGAGCAGTACTTC. Amino acids: CATSGNRGVLYEQYF.

The sample holds one count of this clone. V and J are TRBV19 and TRBJ2-1, with D perhaps matching TRBD2 (5 bases). Germline CDR1 is LNHDA and CDR2 is SQIVND (reference sequence). V was trimmed by 3 bases and J by 5 bases, leaving 14 bases between them. This CDR3 is 15 amino acids long. CDR3: CASSITGTNNNEQFF. The CDR3 DNA reads TGTGCCAGTAGTATTACGGGAACGAATAACAATGAGCAGTTCTTC. Variable domain in full (rest from reference TRBV19 and TRBJ2-1): DGGITQSPKYLFRKEGQNVTLSCEQNLNHDAMYWYRQDPGQGLRLIYYSQIVNDFQKGDIAEGYSVSREKKESFPLTVTSAQKNPTAFYLCASSITGTNNNEQFFGPGTRLTVL.

The chain uses TRBV2 and TRBJ2-1, with 8 bases identical to TRBD2. Germline assignment: CDR1 SNHLY and CDR2 FYNNEI. The CDR3 is 14 amino acids. J gave up 2 bases and V 6 bases, and 3 bases lay outside the gene matches. The DNA for the CDR3 is TGTGCCAGCAGGGAGACTAGCGCCTACAATGAGCAGTTCTTC. It yields the protein CASRETSAYNEQFF.

This clone was observed a few times. The chain carries TRBV7-9 and TRBJ2-7; a weak D match, TRBD2 (6 bases). Germline V gives CDR1 SEHNR, CDR2 FQNEAQ (reference sequence). Trimming took off 1 base at V and 0 bases at J, with 10 bases between the two ends. The CDR3 is 15 residues long. CDR3 nucleotides: TGTGCCAGCAGCTTAGGGCGGGATATCTCCTACGAGCAGTACTTC. Protein sequence: CASSLGRDISYEQYF. The whole variable domain, remainder taken from reference TRBV7-9 and TRBJ2-7, is DTGVSQNPRHKITKRGQNVTFRCDPISEHNRLYWYRQTLGQGPEFLTYFQNEAQLEKSRLLSDRFSAERPKGSFSTLEIQRTEQGDSAMYLCASSLGRDISYEQYFGPGTRLTVT.

This clone was recorded a few times. This chain joins TRBV4-3 and TRBJ2-5; TRBD2 matches at 10 bases. Trimming cost V 1 base and J 2 bases; bases outside gene matches: 7. CDR1 is LGHNA, CDR2 YSLEER, per germline. This CDR3 is 17 amino acids long. CDR3 loop: CASSQVGIAGGQETQYF. The CDR3 DNA follows: TGCGCCAGCAGCCAAGTGGGGATAGCGGGGGGTCAAGAGACCCAGTACTTC.

This clone was seen only a few times. The V call is TRBV27, the J call TRBJ2-1, with D possibly TRBD1 on 6 matching bases. Germline assignment: CDR1 MNHEY and CDR2 SMNVEV (reference sequence). Trimming shortened V by 5 bases and J by 1 base, and 21 bases separated the two germline ends. CDR3 length: 18 residues. DNA of the CDR3: TGTGCCAGCAGTCCCTCTCGCACAGGGAAGCCTTCCTACAATGAGCAGTTCTTC. It yields the protein CASSPSRTGKPSYNEQFF.

The rearrangement links TRBV2 to TRBJ1-1; D not resolved. V shed 8 bases and J shed 3 bases, with 16 bases lying between them. CDR3 size: 14 residues. The germline V gene encodes CDR1 SNHLY and CDR2 FYNNEI. CDR3 in amino acids: CASSGNSYHTEAFF. The DNA for the CDR3 is TGTGCCAGCTCGGGGAACAGCTACCACACTGAAGCTTTCTTT.

CDR3 bases: TGCGCCAGCAGCGCCGGGGCAGGGCTGGGAAGACAGGACATTCAGTACTTC. This translates into CASSAGAGLGRQDIQYF. The chain has TRBV5-1 and TRBJ2-4, with D possibly being TRBD1 (6 bases). CDR3 size: 17 residues. CDR1 is SGHRS, CDR2 YFSETQ, per germline. V was cut by 4 bases and J by 8 bases, with 25 bases left in between.

This clone was seen a few times. V is TRBV29-1 and J is TRBJ1-2, with D possibly TRBD1 on 5 matching bases. Germline loops: CDR1 SQVTM, CDR2 ANQGSEA. V was shortened by 4 bases and J by 12 bases, with 18 bases between the two germline ends. This CDR3 has 12 residues. The CDR3 nucleotides read TGCAGCGTTGGGGAAGGGGTTCGGGGGAACACCTTC. Amino acids: CSVGEGVRGNTF.

This clone appeared a few times. The J gene is TRBJ2-1, the V gene TRBV5-1, with D possibly TRBD1 on 6 matching bases. Germline V CDR1 and CDR2: SGHRS, YFSETQ. The CDR3 loop spans 15 amino acids. Trimming shortened V by 4 bases and J by 1 base, and 12 bases separated the two germline ends. The DNA for the CDR3 is TGCGCCAGCAGCGCTTCAGGGGCTTCCTACAATGAGCAGTTCTTC. Protein product: CASSASGASYNEQFF.

The J gene is TRBJ2-2, the V gene TRBV5-6, with a tentative D call TRBD1 (6 bases). V was trimmed by 3 bases and J by 7 bases, leaving 13 bases between them. This CDR3 has 14 residues. The germline V gene encodes CDR1 SGHDT and CDR2 YYEEEE. The DNA for the CDR3 is TGTGCCAGCAGCTACAGGGACGCTGGCGGGGAGCTGTTTTTT. Encoded protein: CASSYRDAGGELFF.

V is TRBV29-1 and J is TRBJ1-3, with D unresolved. The CDR3 contains 13 residues. Germline V gives CDR1 SQVTM, CDR2 ANQGSEA. Trimming cost V 5 bases and J 4 bases, with 12 bases left between them. The CDR3 DNA is TGCAGCGTTTTGGTCATGGGCGGAAACACCATATATTTT. Its protein is CSVLVMGGNTIYF. The whole variable domain, filled in from reference TRBV29-1 and TRBJ1-3, reads SAVISQKPSRDICQRGTSLTIQCQVDSQVTMMFWYRQQPGQSLTLIATANQGSEATYESGFVIDKFPISRPNLTFSTLTVSNMSPEDSSIYLCSVLVMGGNTIYFGEGSWLTVV.

This clone has more than one count but fewer than ten. The rearrangement links TRBV19 to TRBJ2-1, with TRBD1 as a possible D gene (5 bases). The CDR3 totals 14 residues. V was cut by 3 bases and J by 11 bases, with 17 bases left in between. The germline CDR1 and CDR2 sequences are LNHDA and SQIVND (reference sequence). DNA of the CDR3: TGTGCCAGTAGTATTGGGGCCCCCGCGGTCAAGCAGTTCTTC. Protein: CASSIGAPAVKQFF.

This clone has a handful of counts. The CDR3 protein is CASSFSDYGYTF. CDR3 DNA: TGTGCCAGCAGCTTTAGCGACTATGGCTACACCTTC. This chain uses TRBV11-2 with TRBJ1-2; D call uncertain. Germline-derived CDR1 and CDR2 are SGHAT and FQNNGV. This CDR3 region has 12 residues. Trimming shortened V by 3 bases and J by 3 bases, and 5 bases separated the two germline ends.

The chain carries TRBV4-1 and TRBJ2-3; tentative D call: TRBD2 (6 bases). The CDR3 has 15 amino acids. Trimming cost V 2 bases and J 4 bases, with 13 bases left between them. Germline V lookup: CDR1 MGHRA, CDR2 YSYEKL. The CDR3 coding sequence is TGCGCCAGCAGCCAAACGGGAGCCCCCCCAGATACGCAGTATTTT. It is translated as CASSQTGAPPDTQYF.

The chain has TRBV7-2 and TRBJ2-7; D remains ambiguous. V lost 4 bases and J lost 2, with 15 bases in between. The length of the CDR3 is 15 residues. The germline V gene has CDR1 SGHTA and CDR2 FQGNSA. The CDR3 region has the DNA TGTGCCAGCAGCTGGCGTAGAACGGCGGCCTACGAGCAGTACTTC. Its translation is CASSWRRTAAYEQYF.

This clone turned up a few times. This chain uses TRBV21-1 with TRBJ2-1; the D call in the table, TRBD2, was not verified against the DNA. TRBV21-1 is an annotated pseudogene. This CDR3 spans 16 amino acids. The CDR3 DNA is TGTGCCAGTCGCGATTTAGGAGCCTGGATCCATGGTGAGCAGTTCTTC. Its translation is CASRDLGAWIHGEQFF.

The V call is TRBV18, the J call TRBJ1-1; 7 bases align to TRBD1. V dropped 6 bases and J dropped 7; count of bases not matched to a gene: 11. The CDR3 spans 14 residues. The germline V gene has CDR1 KGHSH and CDR2 LQKENI. CDR3 sequence reads: CASSPGTAEVEAFF. The CDR3 DNA follows: TGTGCCAGCTCGCCCGGGACAGCGGAGGTTGAAGCTTTCTTT.

The V call is TRBV5-1, the J call TRBJ2-2, with TRBD2 matching over 13 bases. With V trimmed by 0 bases and J by 5 bases, 4 bases remained unmatched. The length of the CDR3 is 17 residues. CDR1 and CDR2 from the germline V gene are SGHRS and YFSETQ. The chain's CDR3 is CASSLEGLAGTTGELFF. In DNA, the CDR3 is TGCGCCAGCAGCTTGGAGGGACTAGCGGGGACAACCGGGGAGCTGTTTTTT.

The chain links TRBV15 to TRBJ2-5, with 7 bases that match TRBD1. The V and J ends lost 0 bases and 4 bases, in that order; junction bases with no gene match: 8. This CDR3 comprises 16 residues. The germline V gene has CDR1 LNHNV and CDR2 YYDKDF (reference sequence). In nucleotides, the CDR3 is TGTGCCACCAGCAGAGATGTCAGGGGGAATGGAGAGACCCAGTACTTC. Protein: CATSRDVRGNGETQYF.